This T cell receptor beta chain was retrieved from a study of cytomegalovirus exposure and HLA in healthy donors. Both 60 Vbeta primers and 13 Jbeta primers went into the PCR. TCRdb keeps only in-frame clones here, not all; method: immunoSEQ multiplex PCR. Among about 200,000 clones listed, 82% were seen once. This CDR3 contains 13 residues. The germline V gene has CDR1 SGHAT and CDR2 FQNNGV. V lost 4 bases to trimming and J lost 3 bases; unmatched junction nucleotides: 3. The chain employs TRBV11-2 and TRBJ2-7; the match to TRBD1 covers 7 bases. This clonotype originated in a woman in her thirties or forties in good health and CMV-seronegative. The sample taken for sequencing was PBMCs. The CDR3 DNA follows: TGTGCCAGCAGCTCCTGGGACAGCTACGAGCAGTACTTC. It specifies CASSSWDSYEQYF.